These T cell receptor beta chains were read from a single sample in a study of beta chain features in type 1 diabetes. Profiled with immunoSEQ multiplex PCR; TCRdb holds only in-frame clones, not every one. The table records more than 300,000 clones, roughly 12% of them present only once. Sample: naive CD4+ T cells from blood. Receptor source: a woman under 30 with type 1 diabetes. The CDR3 runs from the conserved cysteine through the conserved F or W. The D gene is left open where the match is weak. Rows give clone size only sometimes, using once, few, many, or a class for an expanded clone.

CDR3 | DNA | size | J | D | V
CASTGTGGNYGYTF | TGTGCCAGCACGGGTACAGGGGGGAACTATGGCTACACCTTC | NA | TRBJ1-2 | TRBD1 | TRBV7-2
CASSLWPGTDEQYF | TGCGCCAGCAGCTTGTGGCCCGGGACAGACGAGCAGTACTTC | NA | TRBJ2-7 | TRBD1 | TRBV5-1
CASSLLGQGSHEQYF | TGTGCCAGCAGCTTATTGGGACAGGGGTCCCACGAGCAGTACTTC | few | TRBJ2-7 | TRBD1 | TRBV7-9
CAWSVTDRVDEQYF | TGTGCCTGGAGTGTAACGGACAGGGTGGACGAGCAGTACTTC | NA | TRBJ2-7 | TRBD1 | TRBV30
CASIRSGGLGYNEQFF | TGTGCCAGCATCCGAAGCGGGGGCCTCGGATACAATGAGCAGTTCTTC | NA | TRBJ2-1 | TRBD2 | TRBV7-9
CAWRAASGDQPQHF | TGTGCCTGGAGGGCCGCTTCGGGGGATCAGCCCCAGCATTTT | few | TRBJ1-5 | NA | TRBV30
CASSLETGPTEAFF | TGTGCCAGCAGCTTAGAGACAGGACCGACTGAAGCTTTCTTT | few | TRBJ1-1 | NA | TRBV7-2
CASSPPGRVTYEQYF | TGTGCCAGCTCCCCTCCGGGAAGGGTTACCTACGAGCAGTACTTC | NA | TRBJ2-7 | NA | TRBV18
CASSLYRGAPYEQYF | TGTGCCAGCAGTTTATACAGGGGGGCCCCCTACGAGCAGTACTTC | NA | TRBJ2-7 | TRBD1 | TRBV28
CASSYSNRGFNQPQHF | TGTGCCAGCAGTTACTCGAACAGGGGATTCAATCAGCCCCAGCATTTT | NA | TRBJ1-5 | TRBD1 | TRBV6-6
CASGLSGGIQETQYF | TGTGCTAGTGGCTTGAGCGGGGGGATTCAAGAGACCCAGTACTTC | NA | TRBJ2-5 | TRBD2 | TRBV12-5
CASSQGGQGWNEQFF | TGCGCCAGCAGCCAAGGGGGACAGGGGTGGAATGAGCAGTTCTTC | NA | TRBJ2-1 | TRBD1 | TRBV4-3
CASRLSGGSTDTQYF | TGTGCCAGCAGACTTAGCGGGGGTTCGACAGATACGCAGTATTTT | few | TRBJ2-3 | TRBD2 | TRBV7-9
CASSYSTGGSKYF | TGTGCCAGCAGTTACTCGACAGGGGGTTCAAAGTATTTT | NA | TRBJ2-3 | TRBD1 | TRBV6-5
CAGRTGSSGNTIYF | TGTGCCGGGAGGACAGGGTCCTCTGGAAACACCATATATTTT | NA | TRBJ1-3 | TRBD1 | TRBV2
CASNGQPRGEQFF | TGTGCCAGCAACGGACAGCCTCGAGGTGAGCAGTTCTTC | few | TRBJ2-1 | NA | TRBV6-6
CASSATGTGYTF | TGTGCCAGCAGTGCCACCGGGACAGGCTACACCTTC | NA | TRBJ1-2 | NA | TRBV6-6
CASSPIAGKSHNEQFF | TGTGCCAGCAGCCCGATAGCGGGCAAGTCCCACAATGAGCAGTTCTTC | NA | TRBJ2-1 | TRBD2 | TRBV7-9
CASSAVWRTDTQYF | TGTGCCAGCAGTGCAGTTTGGAGAACAGATACGCAGTATTTT | few | TRBJ2-3 | NA | TRBV2
CSVDRGGQGRFF | TGCAGCGTTGATAGGGGTGGGCAGGGCCGGTTCTTC | few | TRBJ2-1 | NA | TRBV29-1
CASSLGALAGDETQYF | TGCGCCAGCAGCTTGGGGGCTCTAGCGGGGGACGAGACCCAGTACTTC | few | TRBJ2-5 | TRBD2 | TRBV5-1
CASRLQASGVNEQFF | TGCGCCAGCAGGCTGCAGGCTAGCGGGGTGAATGAGCAGTTCTTC | few | TRBJ2-1 | TRBD2 | TRBV4-3
CASSMTGVGETQYF | TGTGCCAGCAGTATGACAGGGGTAGGGGAGACCCAGTACTTC | NA | TRBJ2-5 | TRBD1 | TRBV25-1
CATTGGSFSPLHF | TGTGCCACCACAGGGGGAAGTTTTTCACCCCTCCACTTT | NA | TRBJ1-6 | TRBD1 | TRBV6-5
CASSQGQSNEKLFF | TGTGCCAGCAGCCAGGGACAGAGTAATGAAAAACTGTTTTTT | NA | TRBJ1-4 | TRBD1 | TRBV7-9
CASRPTGQRTDTQYF | TGTGCCAGCAGGCCCACGGGACAAAGGACAGATACGCAGTATTTT | NA | TRBJ2-3 | NA | TRBV6-6
CASLSGQSNYGYTF | TGTGCCAGCCTATCGGGACAGAGTAACTATGGCTACACCTTC | once | TRBJ1-2 | TRBD1 | TRBV7-2
CASSLTRENPEAFF | TGTGCCAGCAGCTTAACGAGGGAGAACCCTGAAGCTTTCTTT | few | TRBJ1-1 | NA | TRBV7-3
CASSYQRTGDPYEQYF | TGTGCCAGCAGCTACCAACGAACAGGGGATCCCTACGAGCAGTACTTC | NA | TRBJ2-7 | TRBD1 | TRBV7-6
CASSPPGRGAYNEQFF | TGTGCCAGCAGCCCTCCTGGCAGGGGAGCCTACAATGAGCAGTTCTTC | few | TRBJ2-1 | NA | TRBV9
CASSHNTGGPSYNEQFF | TGTGCCAGCTCACATAACACGGGAGGGCCGAGCTACAATGAGCAGTTCTTC | NA | TRBJ2-1 | TRBD2 | TRBV18
CSVKTGGTDTQYF | TGCAGCGTGAAGACAGGGGGCACAGATACGCAGTATTTT | NA | TRBJ2-3 | TRBD1 | TRBV29-1
CASSLAGQGTGELFF | TGCGCCAGCAGCTTGGCCGGACAGGGGACCGGGGAGCTGTTTTTT | few | TRBJ2-2 | TRBD1 | TRBV5-1
CASTLQGGHEQYF | TGTGCCAGCACTCTCCAGGGGGGACACGAGCAGTACTTC | NA | TRBJ2-7 | NA | TRBV7-9
CASSLGQGDYEQYF | TGCGCCAGCAGCTTGGGACAGGGGGACTACGAGCAGTACTTC | few | TRBJ2-7 | TRBD1 | TRBV5-1
CASSPGYVNTEAFF | TGTGCCAGCAGTCCAGGGTACGTGAACACTGAAGCTTTCTTT | few | TRBJ1-1 | NA | TRBV6-5
CASMSVTKQFF | TGTGCCAGCATGAGTGTGACTAAACAGTTCTTC | few | TRBJ2-1 | NA | TRBV6-5
CATRDRSSDEQYF | TGTGCCACCCGGGACAGGTCCTCCGACGAGCAGTACTTC | few | TRBJ2-7 | TRBD1 | TRBV6-1
CASSLQGPTYEQYF | TGTGCCAGCAGCTTACAGGGTCCAACCTACGAGCAGTACTTC | NA | TRBJ2-7 | NA | TRBV7-2
CASSTGFANGYTF | TGTGCCAGCAGTACAGGGTTTGCTAATGGCTACACCTTC | few | TRBJ1-2 | NA | TRBV7-2
CASSQVLDGEQYF | TGTGCCAGCAGCCAAGTGCTAGACGGCGAGCAGTACTTC | NA | TRBJ2-7 | NA | TRBV14
CASSVAYRDTEAFF | TGTGCCAGCAGCGTAGCGTATCGGGACACTGAAGCTTTCTTT | few | TRBJ1-1 | NA | TRBV9